Shown below are 11 T cell receptor beta chains from a single sample sequenced in a study of cytomegalovirus exposure and HLA in healthy donors. In the PCR, 60 Vbeta and 13 Jbeta primers were used. Method: immunoSEQ multiplex PCR; TCRdb's copy keeps in-frame clones and lacks some. The profile shows some 98,000 clones, roughly 70% of them singletons. The sequenced sample consisted of PBMCs. These receptor sequences come from a man aged 50-59 years in good health and CMV-seronegative.

The chain couples TRBV9 to TRBJ2-3, with TRBD2 matching 9 bases. Germline-derived CDR1 and CDR2 are SGDLS and YYNGEE. V gave up 1 base and J gave up 1 base; unmatched junction bases: 4. The CDR3 runs to 16 residues. CDR3 DNA sequence: TGTGCCAGCAGCGTAAGGAGCGGGGGGCGCACAGATACGCAGTATTTT. This translates into CASSVRSGGRTDTQYF. The whole variable domain, remainder taken from reference TRBV9 and TRBJ2-3, is DSGVTQTPKHLITATGQRVTLRCSPRSGDLSVYWYQQSLDQGLQFLIQYYNGEERAKGNILERFSAQQFPDLHSELNLSSLELGDSALYFCASSVRSGGRTDTQYFGPGTRLTVL.

The chain combines TRBV25-1 with TRBJ1-4, with 9 bases matching TRBD1. The CDR3 spans 16 residues. Germline trimming cut 3 bases from V and 8 bases from J; bases unmatched to any gene: 10. CDR1 and CDR2 from the germline V gene are MGHDK and SYGVNS. The CDR3 DNA reads as TGTGCCAGCAGTGAGACCAAGGGACAGGGAAACGAAAAACTGTTTTTT. Protein sequence: CASSETKGQGNEKLFF.

The rearrangement joins TRBV19 to TRBJ1-6, with TRBD1 identical over 12 bases. The length of the CDR3 is 18 residues. Germline assignment: CDR1 LNHDA and CDR2 SQIVND (reference sequence). The ends lost 5 bases at V and 6 bases at J; junction bases unmatched: 11. The CDR3 is CASSPRDRGLWFNSPLHF. DNA of the CDR3: TGTGCCAGTAGTCCACGGGACAGGGGGCTTTGGTTTAATTCACCCCTCCACTTT.

This clone was counted only a few times. The germline gene is not matched at one end of the junction; a read error may be the cause. The rearrangement uses TRBV2 and TRBJ2-3; 14 nucleotides align to TRBD2. This CDR3 spans 14 amino acids. The germline gives CDR1 SNHLY, CDR2 FYNNEI. The CDR3 DNA follows: TGTGCCTGCAGACTAGCGGGAGGGACAGATACGCAGTATTTT. As protein: CACRLAGGTDTQYF.

The chain recombines TRBV4-1 with TRBJ1-2; 7 bases align to TRBD1. CDR1 is MGHRA and CDR2 is YSYEKL in the germline V gene. This CDR3 is built from 14 residues. With V trimmed by 4 bases and J by 4 bases, 6 bases remained unmatched. The CDR3 sequence: CASSLQQGTYGYTF. The CDR3 DNA reads TGCGCCAGCAGCCTACAACAGGGGACCTATGGCTACACCTTC.

The J gene is TRBJ2-2, the V gene TRBV6-4; 11 bases are a match to TRBD2. The length of the CDR3 is 16 residues. V shed 2 bases, J shed 6 bases, and the junction held 5 bases outside the gene matches. Germline V gene data show CDR1 as MRHNA and CDR2 as SNTAGT. The CDR3 coding sequence is TGTGCCAGCAGTGACCCGACTAGCGGGAAATCCGGGGAGCTGTTTTTT. Translated: CASSDPTSGKSGELFF.

The rearrangement uses TRBV14 and TRBJ2-7; D is undetermined. The germline gives CDR1 SGHDN, CDR2 FVKESK. The germline V and J ends were trimmed by 0 bases and 6 bases, with 9 bases remaining between them. This CDR3 is built from 13 residues. CDR3 in amino acids: CASSQDWPSEQYF. The CDR3 DNA is TGTGCCAGCAGCCAAGATTGGCCCTCCGAGCAGTACTTC.

This chain joins TRBV19 and TRBJ2-7; D is possibly TRBD2 (6 bases). The CDR3 length is 13 residues. The ends were cut back, 5 bases at V and 6 bases at J, with 14 bases in the middle. CDR1 is LNHDA, CDR2 SQIVND, per germline (reference sequence). The CDR3 nucleotides read TGTGCCAGTAGTGGGACTCCCCCTGGCGAGCAGTACTTC. Protein product: CASSGTPPGEQYF.

DNA for the CDR3: TGTGCCTGGAGTCGGCGGACTGGACAAGAGACCCAGTACTTC. This gives the protein CAWSRRTGQETQYF. V gene TRBV30 combines with J gene TRBJ2-5; TRBD2 is a possible D gene (5 bases). Germline V gene data show CDR1 as GTSNPN and CDR2 as SVGIG (reference sequence). CDR3 length equals 14 residues. Trimming removed 2 bases at V and 2 bases at J, with 12 bases between.

The chain combines TRBV7-9 with TRBJ2-5; D unresolved. CDR3 size: 14 residues. Trimming shortened V by 4 bases and J by 2 bases, and 11 bases separated the two germline ends. Germline V CDR1 and CDR2: SEHNR, FQNEAQ (reference sequence). CDR3 coding DNA: TGTGCCAGCAGCTCCTCCCCCCCGCAAGAGACCCAGTACTTC. Protein product: CASSSSPPQETQYF.

The genes are TRBV4-1 and TRBJ2-1; 7 nucleotides match TRBD1. The CDR3 is 15 amino acids. Losses at the gene ends were 7 bases for V and 2 bases for J; bases not matched to a gene: 8. The germline V gene encodes CDR1 MGHRA and CDR2 YSYEKL. CDR3 nucleotide sequence: TGCGCCAGCACCTTACGACAGGGAACCTACAATGAGCAGTTCTTC. Translation: CASTLRQGTYNEQFF.